This T cell receptor (beta chain) derives from a study of blood T cell repertoires in COVID-19. Here immunoSEQ multiplex PCR was the method, and the copy in TCRdb shows in-frame clones only, minus some. The sample contains some 320,000 clones, 90% of which appear only once. Participants' own reports of clinical history determined their cohort assignment. The study recruited exposed participants who had met a COVID-19 case within 2 weeks before entry. CDR1 is MDHEN, CDR2 SYDVKM, per germline. Deletions cut 7 bases from V and 4 bases from J, with 16 bases between. This CDR3 comprises 14 residues. This clonotype originated in a woman in her 30s who had been exposed to COVID-19. The V and J genes are TRBV28 and TRBJ1-2; D perhaps matches TRBD1 (5 bases). The sequenced sample consisted of PBMCs or T cells enriched from blood (not recorded which). CDR3 nucleotides: TGTGCCAGCACTTGGGGCCCCCGGATCTATGGCTACACCTTC. This translates into CASTWGPRIYGYTF.